Listed below are T cell receptor beta chains from one sample, sequenced in a study of blood T cells in healthy people across ages. TCRdb called the 5' RACE reads again in MiXCR, with one record for every CDR3 protein. The table shows 650,000 to 1,000,000 distinct CDR3 sequences, with roughly 34% occurring only once. The sample consisted of blood. The receptors were sampled from a young man in good health. Both conserved end residues are part of each CDR3. A D gene is named only where the DNA matches it firmly. Only some rows state a clone size, as once, few, many or a class for expanded clones.

d_call: NA; clone_size: NA; v_call: TRBV27; j_call: TRBJ2-7; cdr3_nt: TGTGCCAGCAGTCTTCGGGTGGGAGGCGACGAGCAGTACTTC; cdr3_aa: CASSLRVGGDEQYF
d_call: TRBD2; clone_size: few; v_call: TRBV9; j_call: TRBJ2-1; cdr3_nt: TGTGCCAGCAGCGTAGTGGGGGCGGGACTAGCGGGAGGTGAGCAGTTCTTC; cdr3_aa: CASSVVGAGLAGGEQFF
d_call: NA; clone_size: NA; v_call: TRBV7-9; j_call: TRBJ2-5; cdr3_nt: TGTGCCAGCAGCAGGAGGGGGCTCCCCCAAGAGACCCAGTACTTC; cdr3_aa: CASSRRGLPQETQYF
d_call: TRBD2; clone_size: NA; v_call: TRBV14; j_call: TRBJ2-3; cdr3_nt: TGTGCCAGCAGCCAAGGCCCTCGGACTAGCAGCCCAGATACGCAGTATTTT; cdr3_aa: CASSQGPRTSSPDTQYF
d_call: TRBD2; clone_size: few; v_call: TRBV5-5; j_call: TRBJ2-1; cdr3_nt: TGTGCCAGCAGCGATAGCGTCCTACTTGCAGCGGGGGGCCACAATGAGCAGTTCTTC; cdr3_aa: CASSDSVLLAAGGHNEQFF
d_call: NA; clone_size: NA; v_call: TRBV15; j_call: TRBJ2-5; cdr3_nt: TGTGCCACCAGCTCTCCTGGCAACATCGAGAAGGAGACCCAGTACTTC; cdr3_aa: CATSSPGNIEKETQYF
d_call: NA; clone_size: NA; v_call: TRBV6-2/TRBV6-3; j_call: TRBJ2-1; cdr3_nt: TGTGCCAGCCTTTCCCTCGACGGGACCTACAATGAGCAGTTCTTC; cdr3_aa: CASLSLDGTYNEQFF
d_call: TRBD2; clone_size: few; v_call: TRBV11-2; j_call: TRBJ2-7; cdr3_nt: TGTGCCAGCAGCTCTAGCGGGGGGGCCAACAATGAGCAGTACTTC; cdr3_aa: CASSSSGGANNEQYF
d_call: NA; clone_size: NA; v_call: TRBV4-3; j_call: TRBJ2-6; cdr3_nt: TGCGCCAGCAGCCAAGAGGGGGGTGGGCTAACTGGGGCCAACGTCCTGACTTTC; cdr3_aa: CASSQEGGGLTGANVLTF
d_call: NA; clone_size: many; v_call: TRBV4-1; j_call: TRBJ1-2; cdr3_nt: TGCGCCAGCAGCCAATTGACAGCTAACTATGGCTACACCTTC; cdr3_aa: CASSQLTANYGYTF
d_call: NA; clone_size: once; v_call: TRBV28; j_call: TRBJ1-1; cdr3_nt: TGTGCCAGCAGACTTGGCGGGGGCGTAGGTACTGAAGCTTTCTTT; cdr3_aa: CASRLGGGVGTEAFF
d_call: NA; clone_size: NA; v_call: TRBV6-5; j_call: TRBJ2-4; cdr3_nt: TGTGCCAGCAGTTACTCGAGAGGGAGGAGAAACATTCAGTACTTC; cdr3_aa: CASSYSRGRRNIQYF
d_call: NA; clone_size: NA; v_call: TRBV20-1; j_call: TRBJ2-5; cdr3_nt: TGCAGTGCTAGAGGGGTGGGGGCGTGGATATCGCACCAAGAGACCCAGTACTTC; cdr3_aa: CSARGVGAWISHQETQYF
d_call: TRBD2; clone_size: few; v_call: TRBV20-1; j_call: TRBJ2-1; cdr3_nt: TGCAGTGCTCATAGCGGGGGTGAATACAATGAGCAGTTCTTC; cdr3_aa: CSAHSGGEYNEQFF
d_call: NA; clone_size: many; v_call: TRBV6-6; j_call: TRBJ1-2; cdr3_nt: TGTGCCAGCAGTTACTCGACACCGGCCAACTATGGCTACACCTTC; cdr3_aa: CASSYSTPANYGYTF
d_call: NA; clone_size: many; v_call: TRBV12-3/TRBV12-4; j_call: TRBJ2-7; cdr3_nt: TGTGCATCCCGTAGCTCCTACAATGAGCAGTACTTC; cdr3_aa: CASRSSYNEQYF
d_call: TRBD2; clone_size: few; v_call: TRBV4-2; j_call: TRBJ2-3; cdr3_nt: TGTGCCAGCAGCCAAGAGCTAGCGGGGGTCCGCACAGATACGCAGTATTTT; cdr3_aa: CASSQELAGVRTDTQYF
d_call: TRBD2; clone_size: NA; v_call: TRBV20-1; j_call: TRBJ2-3; cdr3_nt: TGCAGTGCTAGGGGGATTAGCGGGGGGTTATTCGACACAGATACGCAGTATTTT; cdr3_aa: CSARGISGGLFDTDTQYF
d_call: NA; clone_size: NA; v_call: TRBV12-3/TRBV12-4; j_call: TRBJ2-5; cdr3_nt: TGTGCCAGCAGCCCGACCGTTGGGGAAGAGACCCAGTACTTC; cdr3_aa: CASSPTVGEETQYF
d_call: NA; clone_size: few; v_call: TRBV10-3; j_call: TRBJ1-2; cdr3_nt: TGTGCCATCAGTTCCCAAGGAGGAGACTATGGCTACACCTTC; cdr3_aa: CAISSQGGDYGYTF
d_call: NA; clone_size: NA; v_call: TRBV7-2; j_call: TRBJ2-3; cdr3_nt: TGTGCCCGCAGCTTAGGGATCACAGATACGCAGTATTTT; cdr3_aa: CARSLGITDTQYF
d_call: NA; clone_size: few; v_call: TRBV3-1; j_call: TRBJ2-5; cdr3_nt: TGTGCCAGCAGCCAAGATCCCGGGACCCACAATGAGCAGTACTTC; cdr3_aa: CASSQDPGTHNEQYF
d_call: TRBD1; clone_size: few; v_call: TRBV7-2; j_call: TRBJ2-3; cdr3_nt: TGTGCCAGCAGCCTCACGGACAGGATTCTAGATACGCAGTATTTT; cdr3_aa: CASSLTDRILDTQYF
d_call: NA; clone_size: few; v_call: TRBV20-1; j_call: TRBJ1-1; cdr3_nt: TGCAGTGCGGGCCTAGACATATCGACTGAAGCTTTCTTT; cdr3_aa: CSAGLDISTEAFF
d_call: TRBD1; clone_size: NA; v_call: TRBV20-1; j_call: TRBJ1-4; cdr3_nt: TGCAGTGCTAGCTCCTGGGGGACAGGGGATCAAAAACTGTTTTTT; cdr3_aa: CSASSWGTGDQKLFF
d_call: TRBD1; clone_size: few; v_call: TRBV7-9; j_call: TRBJ2-7; cdr3_nt: TGTGCCAGCAGTACCGACAGGGACCCACCTCCCTACGAGCAGTACTTC; cdr3_aa: CASSTDRDPPPYEQYF
d_call: TRBD1; clone_size: NA; v_call: TRBV4-2; j_call: TRBJ1-4; cdr3_nt: TGTGCCAGCAGTCGAGGGGGGCAGGGGGTTGAAAAACTGTTTTTT; cdr3_aa: CASSRGGQGVEKLFF
d_call: TRBD1; clone_size: many; v_call: TRBV12-3/TRBV12-4; j_call: TRBJ1-2; cdr3_nt: TGTGCCAGCAGCTCAGGGGGATCGGGGGGCTACACCTTC; cdr3_aa: CASSSGGSGGYTF
d_call: NA; clone_size: few; v_call: TRBV2; j_call: TRBJ2-1; cdr3_nt: TGTGCCAGCCCAATGAAGGCCCCTTCCTACAATGAGCAGTTCTTC; cdr3_aa: CASPMKAPSYNEQFF
d_call: TRBD1; clone_size: many; v_call: TRBV20-1; j_call: TRBJ2-1; cdr3_nt: TGCAGTGCTAGAGGTTGGACAGGGATCCACAATGAGCAGTTCTTC; cdr3_aa: CSARGWTGIHNEQFF
d_call: TRBD2; clone_size: few; v_call: TRBV7-2; j_call: TRBJ2-7; cdr3_nt: TGTGCCAGCAGCTTAAGGGATAGCGGGGGGGCAGGTTACAATGAGCAGTACTTC; cdr3_aa: CASSLRDSGGAGYNEQYF
d_call: TRBD1; clone_size: NA; v_call: TRBV27; j_call: TRBJ1-5; cdr3_nt: TGTGCCACTTCTCACACAGGGGGCAATCAGCCCCAGCATTTT; cdr3_aa: CATSHTGGNQPQHF
d_call: NA; clone_size: many; v_call: TRBV5-1; j_call: TRBJ2-3; cdr3_nt: TGCGCCAGCAGCTCTCTGACAGATCGGACAGATACGCAGTATTTT; cdr3_aa: CASSSLTDRTDTQYF
d_call: NA; clone_size: NA; v_call: TRBV4-2; j_call: TRBJ2-7; cdr3_nt: TGTGCCAGCAGCCAAGAAAGCCGCCGTAATGACGAGCAGTACTTC; cdr3_aa: CASSQESRRNDEQYF
d_call: TRBD1; clone_size: NA; v_call: TRBV20-1; j_call: TRBJ1-5; cdr3_nt: TGCAGTGCTATGGGACAGGGGGTGAATCAGCCCCAGCATTTT; cdr3_aa: CSAMGQGVNQPQHF
d_call: NA; clone_size: few; v_call: TRBV6-6; j_call: TRBJ2-3; cdr3_nt: TGTGCCAGCAGCTTCAGTCGGGGGCCAACTAGCACAGATACGCAGTATTTT; cdr3_aa: CASSFSRGPTSTDTQYF
d_call: NA; clone_size: NA; v_call: TRBV7-9; j_call: TRBJ1-4; cdr3_nt: TGTGCCAGCAGCCTACTTAATGAAAAACTGTTTTTT; cdr3_aa: CASSLLNEKLFF
d_call: NA; clone_size: few; v_call: TRBV24-1; j_call: TRBJ2-3; cdr3_nt: TGTGCCACCAGTGATTCACCACCCCGAAGCGAAACTCACACAGATACGCAGTATTTT; cdr3_aa: CATSDSPPRSETHTDTQYF
d_call: TRBD1; clone_size: few; v_call: TRBV4-2; j_call: TRBJ1-6; cdr3_nt: TGTGCCAGCAGCCAAGAAGGGACAGGGGTCAATTCACCCCTCCACTTT; cdr3_aa: CASSQEGTGVNSPLHF
d_call: NA; clone_size: NA; v_call: TRBV20-1; j_call: TRBJ1-6; cdr3_nt: TGCAGCGCCCAGTTACAGGAGCGATCTTCCTATAATTCACCCCTCCACTTT; cdr3_aa: CSAQLQERSSYNSPLHF
d_call: TRBD1; clone_size: many; v_call: TRBV29-1; j_call: TRBJ1-2; cdr3_nt: TGCAGCGTTGGGGGGACAGGGTCCCGATATGGCTACACCTTC; cdr3_aa: CSVGGTGSRYGYTF
d_call: NA; clone_size: few; v_call: TRBV7-9; j_call: TRBJ1-1; cdr3_nt: TGTGCCAGCAGCTCCTTTCTGGGGGCGAACACTGAAGCTTTCTTT; cdr3_aa: CASSSFLGANTEAFF
d_call: NA; clone_size: NA; v_call: TRBV4-1; j_call: TRBJ2-6; cdr3_nt: TGCGCCAGCAGCCGAGATGAAGAGGGCTCTGGGGCCAACGTCCTGACTTTC; cdr3_aa: CASSRDEEGSGANVLTF
d_call: TRBD1; clone_size: few; v_call: TRBV5-1; j_call: TRBJ1-1; cdr3_nt: TGCGCCAGCAGCTTGGCCCGGGACAGCCAGAACACTGAAGCTTTCTTT; cdr3_aa: CASSLARDSQNTEAFF
d_call: NA; clone_size: NA; v_call: TRBV29-1; j_call: TRBJ2-7; cdr3_nt: TGCAGCGTTGCGGTGGGAGGTAGCTCCTACGAGCAGTACTTC; cdr3_aa: CSVAVGGSSYEQYF
d_call: TRBD2; clone_size: few; v_call: TRBV4-1; j_call: TRBJ2-3; cdr3_nt: TGCGCCAGCAGCCCCCGACTAGCTCGCACAGATGCGCAGTATTTT; cdr3_aa: CASSPRLARTDAQYF
d_call: TRBD1; clone_size: NA; v_call: TRBV5-1; j_call: TRBJ2-1; cdr3_nt: TGCGCCAGCAGCGCGTCCCGGGACAGGGACATTAGAAATGAGCAGTTCTTC; cdr3_aa: CASSASRDRDIRNEQFF
d_call: NA; clone_size: few; v_call: TRBV7-9; j_call: TRBJ1-1; cdr3_nt: TGTGCCAGCAGCTTAGTAGGGGGGAACGCTGAAGCTTTCTTT; cdr3_aa: CASSLVGGNAEAFF
d_call: NA; clone_size: NA; v_call: TRBV20-1; j_call: TRBJ2-1; cdr3_nt: TGCAGTGCCCGCCGGGACATAAACAATGAGCAGTTCTTC; cdr3_aa: CSARRDINNEQFF
d_call: NA; clone_size: NA; v_call: TRBV27; j_call: TRBJ2-1; cdr3_nt: TGTGCCAGCAGTTTCACGGACAACTACAATGAGCAGTTCTTC; cdr3_aa: CASSFTDNYNEQFF
d_call: TRBD2; clone_size: NA; v_call: TRBV15; j_call: TRBJ2-4; cdr3_nt: TGTGCCACCAGCAGAGAACCTCGGGCTAGCGGGGGTAATGAGCAGTACTTC; cdr3_aa: CATSREPRASGGNEQYF
d_call: NA; clone_size: few; v_call: TRBV6-2/TRBV6-3; j_call: TRBJ1-2; cdr3_nt: TGTGCCAGCACCCTCGGCAACAGGGCTTATGGCTACACCTTC; cdr3_aa: CASTLGNRAYGYTF
d_call: TRBD2; clone_size: few; v_call: TRBV6-2/TRBV6-3; j_call: TRBJ2-1; cdr3_nt: TGTGCCAGCAACCTAGCGGGGGCCTACAATGAGCAGTTCTTC; cdr3_aa: CASNLAGAYNEQFF
d_call: NA; clone_size: NA; v_call: TRBV5-1; j_call: TRBJ2-3; cdr3_nt: TGCGCCTGCAGCTTGGAAGGTGGCACAGATACGCAGTATTTT; cdr3_aa: CACSLEGGTDTQYF
d_call: NA; clone_size: NA; v_call: TRBV3-1; j_call: TRBJ2-5; cdr3_nt: TGTGCCAGCAGCCAAGTTACTGAGACCCAGTACTTC; cdr3_aa: CASSQVTETQYF
d_call: NA; clone_size: NA; v_call: TRBV11-1; j_call: TRBJ1-2; cdr3_nt: TGTGCCAGCAGCGAAGACGGTGGCTATGACTACACCTTC; cdr3_aa: CASSEDGGYDYTF
d_call: NA; clone_size: NA; v_call: TRBV6-4; j_call: TRBJ2-7; cdr3_nt: TGTGCCAGCAGTGACTCCTTCTACGAGCAGTACTTC; cdr3_aa: CASSDSFYEQYF
d_call: NA; clone_size: NA; v_call: TRBV6-2/TRBV6-3; j_call: TRBJ2-2; cdr3_nt: TGTGCCAGCAGTGAGGGTATTGGCGGGGAGCTGTTTTTT; cdr3_aa: CASSEGIGGELFF
d_call: NA; clone_size: NA; v_call: TRBV5-1; j_call: TRBJ1-1; cdr3_nt: TGCGCCAGCAGCTTGGGTGGAAGGGGGGGCACTGAAGCTTTCTTT; cdr3_aa: CASSLGGRGGTEAFF
d_call: TRBD1; clone_size: few; v_call: TRBV5-1; j_call: TRBJ2-5; cdr3_nt: TGCGCCAGCAGCCCCGGACAGGGGAGCGCTCAAGAGACCCAGTACTTC; cdr3_aa: CASSPGQGSAQETQYF